The T cell receptor (beta chain) described here comes from a study of blood T cell repertoires in COVID-19. Study background: In each case, the material was cDNA or gDNA derived from T cells, B-cell-depleted T cells, or PBMCs.

Donors were grouped by their self-reported clinical history. All recovered Cohort 3 donors got two negative PCRs, got clearance, or saw symptom resolution. Profiled with immunoSEQ multiplex PCR; TCRdb holds only in-frame clones, not every one. The sample holds under 350,000 clones, around 90% seen once. Per the germline V gene, CDR1 is LGHDT and CDR2 is YNNKEL (reference sequence). The CDR3 covers 11 residues. Trimming took 3 bases from V and 6 from J, leaving 6 bases between them. V gene TRBV3-1 (or the pseudogene TRBV3-2) combines with J gene TRBJ2-7; D call uncertain. The sequenced sample consisted of PBMCs or T cells enriched from blood (not recorded which). This receptor was taken from a woman in her forties who had recovered from COVID-19. CDR3 in amino acids: CASSQEPEQYF. CDR3 bases: TGTGCCAGCAGCCAGGAGCCCGAGCAGTACTTC.